These 12 T cell receptor beta chains came from one sample sequenced in a study of technical replicates of blood from a few donors. The method was immunoSEQ multiplex PCR; TCRdb's version includes in-frame clones alone and lacks a portion of them. The table lists some 77,000 clones, about 91% of them singletons. Specimen: T cells isolated from PBMCs. The receptors were gathered from a human donor in good health.

The chain carries TRBV7-3 and TRBJ1-2; TRBD1 matches 9 bases. J was trimmed by 8 bases and V by 5 bases; bases with no gene match: 6. Germline V gene sequence: CDR1 SGHTA, CDR2 FQGTGA. The CDR3 runs to 13 residues. The CDR3 protein is CASSLGQGGGYTF. CDR3 sequence (DNA): TGTGCCAGCAGCCTGGGACAGGGAGGCGGCTACACCTTC.

The rearrangement uses TRBV27 and TRBJ1-3, with TRBD1 matching 8 bases. Germline V gene lookup returns CDR1 MNHEY and CDR2 SMNVEV (reference sequence). CDR3 length: 14 residues. V was clipped by 5 bases and J by 0 bases; unmatched bases: 0. The CDR3 DNA reads as TGTGCCAGCAGTGACAGGGGCTCTGGAAACACCATATATTTT. This encodes CASSDRGSGNTIYF.

The chain joins TRBV7-3 to TRBJ2-1; TRBD2 matches at 8 bases. The CDR3 spans 16 residues. The V gene end was trimmed by 4 bases and the J gene end by 0 bases; junction bases not matched to a gene: 5. Germline V gene lookup returns CDR1 SGHTA and CDR2 FQGTGA. CDR3 region: CASSSAGESSYNEQFF. The CDR3 DNA reads as TGTGCCAGCAGCTCAGCGGGAGAGAGCTCCTACAATGAGCAGTTCTTC.

Concerning this clone itself: Its ends do not fully match the called genes, so a read error is possible. The chain combines TRBV4-1 with TRBJ2-7; TRBD2 matches at 7 bases. The CDR3 length is 15 residues. Germline values: CDR1 MGHRA, CDR2 YSYEKL. The CDR3, as DNA: TGCGCCAGCAACCAAGATGAGGGACTATACTACGAGCAGTACTTC. It specifies CASNQDEGLYYEQYF.

The rearrangement uses TRBV28 and TRBJ1-2; D is uncertain. Germline lookup yields CDR1 MDHEN and CDR2 SYDVKM. The germline V and J ends were trimmed by 4 bases and 6 bases, with 9 bases remaining between them. This CDR3 is built from 12 residues. CDR3 amino acids: CASSYNMNGYTF. DNA for the CDR3: TGTGCCAGCAGTTACAACATGAATGGCTACACCTTC.

The genes are TRBV4-1 and TRBJ2-7; 9 bases are a match to TRBD2. Germline V gives CDR1 MGHRA, CDR2 YSYEKL. The CDR3 is 13 amino acids. V lost 4 bases, J lost 3 bases, and 1 base stayed unmatched. In DNA, the CDR3 is TGCGCCAGCAGCCTTAGCGGGAGCTACGAGCAGTACTTC. It is translated as CASSLSGSYEQYF.

V is TRBV19 and J is TRBJ2-7, with D perhaps TRBD2 (6 bases). The CDR3 extends over 13 amino acids. V was clipped by 4 bases and J by 3 bases, with 10 bases between them. The germline gives CDR1 LNHDA, CDR2 SQIVND (reference sequence). The CDR3 sequence: CASSRRGLYEQYF. The CDR3 DNA sequence: TGTGCCAGTAGTAGGAGGGGTCTCTACGAGCAGTACTTC. The complete variable domain, with remaining parts taken from reference TRBV19 and TRBJ2-7, reads DGGITQSPKYLFRKEGQNVTLSCEQNLNHDAMYWYRQDPGQGLRLIYYSQIVNDFQKGDIAEGYSVSREKKESFPLTVTSAQKNPTAFYLCASSRRGLYEQYFGPGTRLTVT.

V and J are TRBV5-1 and TRBJ2-7, with D hard to call. The CDR3 consists of 13 residues. The germline gives CDR1 SGHRS, CDR2 YFSETQ. The V end lost 0 bases, the J end lost 1 base, and 5 bases lay between the germline ends. The DNA of the CDR3 is TGCGCCAGCAGCTTGGATGCGTCCTACGAGCAGTACTTC. Its translation is CASSLDASYEQYF.

The rearrangement links TRBV19 to TRBJ1-1, with D unclear. This CDR3 has 17 amino acids. V shed 0 bases and J shed 1 base, with 15 bases lying between them. The germline CDR1 and CDR2 sequences are LNHDA and SQIVND (reference sequence). CDR3: CASSIDPLGRRNTEAFF. The CDR3 nucleotides read TGTGCCAGTAGTATAGATCCCCTCGGTCGCCGGAACACTGAAGCTTTCTTT.

The V gene is TRBV4-1, the J gene TRBJ2-2; 9 bases match TRBD2. The ends lost 4 bases at V and 3 bases at J; junction bases unmatched: 3. This CDR3 has 15 amino acids. Germline V gene data show CDR1 as MGHRA and CDR2 as YSYEKL. CDR3 residues: CASSRTSDHTGELFF. The DNA of the CDR3 is TGCGCCAGCAGCCGGACTAGCGACCACACCGGGGAGCTGTTTTTT.

Notes on this clone: The junction departs from germline at one end; a sequencing error may be responsible. The same CDR3 arises from other DNA sequences in this sample as well. The genes are TRBV28 and TRBJ2-7; 8 bases agree with TRBD2. The CDR3 is made up of 14 amino acids. Germline V gene data show CDR1 as MDHEN and CDR2 as SYDVKM. The CDR3 region is CASSAAGEQYEQYF. Written as DNA, the CDR3 is TGCGCCAGCAGTGCAGCGGGAGAACAGTACGAGCAGTACTTC.

The chain carries TRBV4-1 and TRBJ2-1, with 10 bases lining up with TRBD2. Germline CDR1 MGHRA, CDR2 YSYEKL. The CDR3 contains 17 residues. Trimming cost V 5 bases and J 4 bases; bases outside gene matches: 11. The CDR3 DNA sequence: TGCGCCAGCAGCTTTGCCCTAGCGGGAGTAGGGTACAATGAGCAGTTCTTC. This translates into CASSFALAGVGYNEQFF.